These 18 T cell receptor beta chains were all obtained from the same sample, sequenced in a study of neoadjuvant nivolumab and ipilimumab in lung cancer. Some clones are missing from TCRdb's copy, which holds only in-frame ones; the method was immunoSEQ multiplex PCR. The table includes about 26,000 clones, 80% detected once. The sample was peripheral blood, taken before neoadjuvant nivolumab, alone or with ipilimumab. The source of these receptors is an adult with non-small cell lung cancer.

The genes are TRBV5-4 and TRBJ2-1; weak D call: TRBD2 (6 bases). The CDR3 is made up of 14 amino acids. Germline CDR1 and CDR2: SGHNT and YYREEE (reference sequence). Trimming took 0 bases from V and 3 from J, leaving 7 bases between them. CDR3 nucleotide sequence: TGTGCCAGCAGCTTGGACGGGGGCTACAATGAGCAGTTCTTC. Protein product: CASSLDGGYNEQFF.

This clone was seen only once. The CDR3 region is CASSVGVGASNQPQHF. CDR3 coding DNA: TGTGCCAGCAGCGTAGGAGTAGGGGCTAGCAATCAGCCCCAGCATTTT. The chain couples TRBV9 to TRBJ1-5; D might be TRBD1 (5 bases). Trimming took 0 bases from V and 0 from J, leaving 10 bases between them. The V gene's germline CDR1 is SGDLS and CDR2 YYNGEE. The CDR3 loop spans 16 amino acids.

V gene TRBV5-5 combines with J gene TRBJ2-2; 14 bases fit TRBD2. The J segment lost 1 base and the V segment lost 4 bases, leaving 3 bases of the junction unmatched. This CDR3 region has 17 residues. Germline lookup yields CDR1 SGHKS and CDR2 YYEKEE (reference sequence). The CDR3 sequence is CASSRLAGGMNTGELFF. As DNA, the CDR3 is TGTGCCAGCAGCCGACTAGCGGGGGGGATGAACACCGGGGAGCTGTTTTTT.

V gene TRBV2 combines with J gene TRBJ2-1; 8 bases line up with TRBD2. CDR1 and CDR2 from the germline V gene are SNHLY and FYNNEI. This CDR3 has 16 amino acids. J was trimmed by 5 bases and V by 4 bases; bases with no gene match: 10. The CDR3: CASSVRNGGDHNEQFF. CDR3 nucleotides: TGTGCCAGCAGTGTGAGGAACGGGGGGGACCACAATGAGCAGTTCTTC. Full variable domain (rest looked up from reference TRBV2 and TRBJ2-1): EPEVTQTPSHQVTQMGQEVILRCVPISNHLYFYWYRQILGQKVEFLVSFYNNEISEKSEIFDDQFSVERPDGSNFTLKIRSTKLEDSAMYFCASSVRNGGDHNEQFFGPGTRLTVL.

This rearrangement joins TRBV6-5 to TRBJ2-1; 9 nucleotides agree with TRBD2. The ends lost 6 bases at V and 5 bases at J; junction bases unmatched: 8. Germline CDR1 MNHEY, CDR2 SVGAGI. The CDR3 is made up of 15 amino acids. The CDR3 DNA reads as TGTGCCAGCAGCTCGACTAGCGGAGGTAACAATGAGCAGTTCTTC. Its protein product is CASSSTSGGNNEQFF.

The chain recombines TRBV7-9 with TRBJ1-2, with 9 bases aligning to TRBD1. The germline V gene encodes CDR1 SEHNR and CDR2 FQNEAQ (reference sequence). This CDR3 contains 15 residues. The trim removed 5 bases at V and 7 bases at J, leaving 11 bases unmatched. In DNA form, the CDR3 reads TGTGCCAGCAGCAAAGACAGGGGGGGCGTTGGTGGCTACACCTTC. Encoded protein: CASSKDRGGVGGYTF.

The chain has TRBV7-6 and TRBJ1-2, with 10 bases that match TRBD1. CDR1 SGHVS and CDR2 FNYEAQ come from the germline V gene. CDR3 length: 15 residues. The V segment lost 1 base and the J segment 6 bases; nucleotides outside the gene matches: 5. DNA for the CDR3: TGTGCCAGCAGCTTAGGCAGGACAGGGGGAAATGGCTACACCTTC. The encoded protein is CASSLGRTGGNGYTF. Drawing the rest from reference TRBV7-6 and TRBJ1-2, the complete variable domain is GAGVSQSPRYKVTKRGQDVALRCDPISGHVSLYWYRQALGQGPEFLTYFNYEAQQDKSGLPNDRFSAERPEGSISTLTIQRTEQRDSAMYRCASSLGRTGGNGYTFGSGTRLTVV.

As to this clone: Mismatch with germline at one junction end may stem from a read error. Other nucleotide sequences in the sample specify the same CDR3. J is TRBJ2-7 and V is TRBV5-4; 7 bases are shared with TRBD2. The CDR3 loop spans 15 amino acids. Germline CDR1 and CDR2: SGHNT and YYREEE (reference sequence). DNA for the CDR3: TGTGCCAGCAGCCACCCCGGGCGGGGGTCCTATGAGCAGTACTTC. Its protein product is CASSHPGRGSYEQYF. The variable domain in full, completed from reference TRBV5-4 and TRBJ2-7, reads ETGVTQSPTHLIKTRGQQVTLRCSSQSGHNTVSWYQQALGQGPQFIFQYYREEENGRGNFPPRFSGLQFPNYSSELNVNALELDDSALYLCASSHPGRGSYEQYFGPGTRLTVT.

The chain has TRBV13 and TRBJ2-3; TRBD2 agrees at 8 bases. Germline V lookup: CDR1 PRHDT, CDR2 FYEKMQ (reference sequence). The CDR3 length is 14 residues. V shed 4 bases, J shed 5 bases, and the junction held 5 bases outside the gene matches. The CDR3 here is CASSSSRGGDTQYF. The CDR3 nucleotides read TGTGCCAGCAGCTCAAGCCGGGGGGGAGATACGCAGTATTTT.

This clone has only one observation. The chain links TRBV5-1 to TRBJ2-1; 9 positions match TRBD1. The CDR3 spans 13 residues. Germline V lookup: CDR1 SGHRS, CDR2 YFSETQ. With V trimmed by 5 bases and J by 4 bases, 1 base remained unmatched. The CDR3, as DNA: TGCGCCAGCAGGGACAGGGGATACAATGAGCAGTTCTTC. Translation: CASRDRGYNEQFF. The whole variable domain, filled in from reference TRBV5-1 and TRBJ2-1, reads KAGVTQTPRYLIKTRGQQVTLSCSPISGHRSVSWYQQTPGQGLQFLFEYFSETQRNKGNFPGRFSGRQFSNSRSEMNVSTLELGDSALYLCASRDRGYNEQFFGPGTRLTVL.

J is TRBJ2-1 and V is TRBV18, with D possibly matching TRBD2 (7 bases). This CDR3 is built from 16 residues. Germline V gene sequence: CDR1 KGHSH, CDR2 LQKENI. The V and J ends lost 0 bases and 4 bases respectively, with 13 bases between them. The CDR3 region is CASSPPEGGGYNEQFF. The CDR3 nucleotides read TGTGCCAGCTCACCACCGGAAGGGGGAGGGTACAATGAGCAGTTCTTC.

The CDR3 DNA reads as TGTGCCAGCAGTCCTTACTCGGGACAGCTTAGCCTATACGAGCAGTACTTC. It codes for CASSPYSGQLSLYEQYF. The chain couples TRBV27 to TRBJ2-7; 7 bases fit TRBD1. CDR3 length equals 17 residues. Germline lookup yields CDR1 MNHEY and CDR2 SMNVEV (reference sequence). Unmatched junction bases numbered 17, after V lost 5 bases and J lost 4 bases.

This chain uses TRBV2 with TRBJ2-7; the D gene could be TRBD1 or TRBD2 (6 bases each). V shed 5 bases and J shed 4 bases, with 27 bases lying between them. Germline V gene sequence: CDR1 SNHLY, CDR2 FYNNEI. This CDR3 region has 18 residues. CDR3 DNA: TGTGCCAGCAGTCATACGAGGTTTGGCGGGGATCAGGGGTACGAGCAGTACTTC. Translation gives CASSHTRFGGDQGYEQYF.

In its sample, this clone was seen once. The V gene is TRBV15, the J gene TRBJ2-6; perhaps TRBD2 as D (5 bases). The CDR3 spans 17 residues. Germline loops: CDR1 LNHNV, CDR2 YYDKDF (reference sequence). The V end was cut by 0 bases, the J end by 1 base, with 10 bases between. DNA for the CDR3: TGTGCCACCAGCAGAGAAGCGGTACGTTCTGGGGCCAACGTCCTGACTTTC. This codes for CATSREAVRSGANVLTF.

The rearrangement links TRBV7-9 to TRBJ2-3; 12 nucleotides line up with TRBD2. Germline trimming cut 5 bases from V and 8 bases from J; bases unmatched to any gene: 5. The V gene's germline CDR1 is SEHNR and CDR2 FQNEAQ (reference sequence). This CDR3 has 14 amino acids. The CDR3 region has the DNA TGTGCCAGCAGCCCAGGACTAGCGGGGTTTACGCAGTATTTT. This sequence encodes CASSPGLAGFTQYF. Filled out from reference TRBV7-9 and TRBJ2-3, the complete variable domain reads DTGVSQNPRHKITKRGQNVTFRCDPISEHNRLYWYRQTLGQGPEFLTYFQNEAQLEKSRLLSDRFSAERPKGSFSTLEIQRTEQGDSAMYLCASSPGLAGFTQYFGPGTRLTVL.

This clone was detected only a few times. V gene TRBV9 combines with J gene TRBJ2-7, with 8 positions matching TRBD1. CDR1 SGDLS and CDR2 YYNGEE come from the germline V gene. The CDR3 is 13 amino acids. J gave up 3 bases and V 3 bases, and 2 bases lay outside the gene matches. This chain's CDR3 is CASSGDRGYEQYF. CDR3 nucleotide sequence: TGTGCCAGCAGCGGCGACAGGGGCTACGAGCAGTACTTC.

This chain connects TRBV4-3 to TRBJ2-3; D ambiguous. V lost 0 bases to trimming and J lost 5 bases, with 15 bases between them. The V gene's germline CDR1 is LGHNA and CDR2 YSLEER. The CDR3 covers 16 residues. Written as DNA, the CDR3 is TGCGCCAGCAGCCAAGATTTCCAACCAGCAGTAGATACGCAGTATTTT. This sequence encodes CASSQDFQPAVDTQYF.

V gene TRBV18 combines with J gene TRBJ1-6, with D unresolved. This CDR3 comprises 14 residues. CDR1 is KGHSH and CDR2 is LQKENI in the germline V gene. The germline V and J ends were trimmed by 5 bases and 9 bases, with 14 bases remaining between them. The CDR3 here is CASSSLPDGSPLHF. CDR3 nucleotide sequence: TGTGCCAGCTCATCGCTCCCGGACGGTTCACCCCTCCACTTT.